This passage covers 30 T cell receptor beta chains from one sample sequenced in a study of blood T cell repertoires in COVID-19. The method was immunoSEQ multiplex PCR; TCRdb's version includes in-frame clones alone and lacks a portion of them. This table has over 250,000 clones, approximately 92% appearing once. The sample taken for sequencing was PBMCs or T cells enriched from blood (not recorded which). Receptors were obtained from a woman between 18 and 29 years old who had recovered from COVID-19.

V is TRBV28 and J is TRBJ2-1, with 11 bases matching TRBD1. The CDR3 is 18 amino acids. V shed 3 bases, J shed 0 bases, and the junction held 7 bases outside the gene matches. CDR1 is MDHEN, CDR2 SYDVKM, per germline. CDR3: CASSFWDRGLVSYNEQFF. CDR3 nucleotide sequence: TGTGCCAGCAGTTTCTGGGACAGGGGGTTAGTCTCCTACAATGAGCAGTTCTTC.

The rearrangement links TRBV4-1 to TRBJ1-6; TRBD1 matches 9 bases. The CDR3 is 16 residues long. Germline V gene data show CDR1 as MGHRA and CDR2 as YSYEKL. J gave up 5 bases and V 3 bases, and 5 bases lay outside the gene matches. CDR3 sequence reads: CASSHLWTGDNSPLHF. The CDR3 nucleotides are TGCGCCAGCAGCCACCTCTGGACAGGGGATAATTCACCCCTCCACTTT.

Only one count was recorded for this clone. V is TRBV18 and J is TRBJ2-2, with TRBD1 as a possible D gene (6 bases). Per germline, CDR1 KGHSH and CDR2 LQKENI. The V end lost 9 bases, the J end lost 3 bases, and 8 bases lay between the germline ends. The CDR3 spans 12 residues. The CDR3 DNA follows: TGTGCCAGTCGGACAGACACCGGGGAGCTGTTTTTT. This encodes CASRTDTGELFF.

The rearrangement joins TRBV19 to TRBJ2-3; tentative D call: TRBD2 (7 bases). Deletions cut 6 bases from V and 2 bases from J, with 15 bases between. The germline V gene encodes CDR1 LNHDA and CDR2 SQIVND (reference sequence). CDR3 length equals 15 residues. The CDR3 loop is CASRGPGDYTDTQYF. Here the CDR3 DNA reads TGTGCCAGTAGAGGTCCAGGGGACTACACAGATACGCAGTATTTT.

The CDR3 coding sequence is TGCGCCAGCAGCCAAGATCGCCGGGTCGGCTACGAGCAGTACTTC. Translating it yields CASSQDRRVGYEQYF. The chain recombines TRBV4-1 with TRBJ2-7; no clear D gene. CDR1 and CDR2 from the germline V gene are MGHRA and YSYEKL. Between the trimmed V and J ends, which lost 0 bases and 3 bases, there was a span of 12 bases. This CDR3 is built from 15 residues.

The CDR3 region is CASSLLSDTEAFF. CDR3 DNA: TGCGCCAGCAGCTTACTTTCTGACACTGAAGCTTTCTTT. The J gene is TRBJ1-1, the V gene TRBV5-1; D is uncertain. This CDR3 is 13 amino acids long. CDR1 and CDR2 from the germline V gene are SGHRS and YFSETQ. Trimming removed 2 bases from V and 3 bases from J, with 8 bases in between. Together with reference TRBV5-1 and TRBJ1-1, the CDR3 gives the full variable domain: KAGVTQTPRYLIKTRGQQVTLSCSPISGHRSVSWYQQTPGQGLQFLFEYFSETQRNKGNFPGRFSGRQFSNSRSEMNVSTLELGDSALYLCASSLLSDTEAFFGQGTRLTVV.

The rearrangement joins TRBV3-1 (or the pseudogene TRBV3-2) to TRBJ1-6; D possibly corresponds to TRBD1 (5 bases). The CDR3 is 17 residues long. The V and J ends lost 4 bases and 7 bases respectively, with 20 bases between them. CDR1 and CDR2 from the germline V gene are LGHDT and YNNKEL (reference sequence). The CDR3 region has the DNA TGTGCCAGCAGCCTCCTCAGTATTCAGGGACTAAATTCACCCCTCCACTTT. It is translated as CASSLLSIQGLNSPLHF.

The rearrangement joins TRBV14 to TRBJ2-7; 9 bases fit TRBD1. The trim removed 3 bases at V and 2 bases at J, leaving 2 bases unmatched. CDR3 size: 14 residues. The germline CDR1 and CDR2 sequences are SGHDN and FVKESK. In DNA, the CDR3 is TGTGCCAGCAGCCATGGGACAGGGCCCTACGAGCAGTACTTC. Translated: CASSHGTGPYEQYF.

V and J are TRBV27 and TRBJ1-5; 9 nucleotides line up with TRBD1. Germline trimming cut 5 bases from V and 5 bases from J; bases unmatched to any gene: 16. The CDR3 sequence is 18 residues long. Germline V gene data show CDR1 as MNHEY and CDR2 as SMNVEV (reference sequence). The CDR3, as DNA: TGTGCCAGCAGTCCCGTCCCGGGACAGGGAATAGGGGATCAGCCCCAGCATTTT. Translation: CASSPVPGQGIGDQPQHF.

The rearrangement links TRBV2 to TRBJ1-5, with TRBD1 identical over 9 bases. The CDR3 extends over 16 amino acids. With 6 bases clipped from V and 1 base from J, the junction kept 7 bases outside the gene matches. The germline CDR1 and CDR2 sequences are SNHLY and FYNNEI. The CDR3 bases are TGTGCCAGCAGGTGGACAGGGGAGGCGAGCAATCAGCCCCAGCATTTT. This gives the protein CASRWTGEASNQPQHF.

This sequence joins TRBV5-4 and TRBJ2-7, with D maybe TRBD1 (7 bases). V lost 2 bases, J lost 3 bases, and 9 bases lay in between. Germline loops: CDR1 SGHNT, CDR2 YYREEE (reference sequence). This CDR3 region has 13 residues. CDR3 loop: CASSFQGGYEQYF. CDR3 coding DNA: TGTGCCAGCAGCTTCCAGGGGGGCTACGAGCAGTACTTC.

The CDR3 here is CASTLQGGHSPLHF. CDR3 coding DNA: TGTGCCAGCACCTTACAGGGTGGGCATTCACCCCTCCACTTT. This chain joins TRBV2 and TRBJ1-6; weak D call: TRBD1 (6 bases). CDR3 length equals 14 residues. Trimming left V 7 bases short and J 8 bases short, with 15 bases between. Looked up from germline, CDR1 is SNHLY and CDR2 is FYNNEI.

This chain connects TRBV7-8 to TRBJ1-6, with TRBD1 matching 7 bases. The CDR3 has 13 amino acids. Germline V CDR1 and CDR2: SGHVS, FQNEAQ. With V trimmed by 3 bases and J by 14 bases, 7 bases remained unmatched. The CDR3 coding sequence is TGTGCCAGCAGCTTGGGGACAGAGGTATCCCTCCACTTT. It encodes CASSLGTEVSLHF.

This rearrangement joins TRBV5-1 to TRBJ2-3, with 11 bases aligning to TRBD1. CDR1 is SGHRS and CDR2 is YFSETQ in the germline V gene. V was clipped by 0 bases and J by 2 bases; unmatched bases: 5. The length of the CDR3 is 17 residues. The CDR3: CASSLGTGGGLTDTQYF. As DNA, the CDR3 is TGCGCCAGCAGCTTGGGGACAGGGGGCGGGCTCACAGATACGCAGTATTTT. Drawing the rest from reference TRBV5-1 and TRBJ2-3, the complete variable domain is KAGVTQTPRYLIKTRGQQVTLSCSPISGHRSVSWYQQTPGQGLQFLFEYFSETQRNKGNFPGRFSGRQFSNSRSEMNVSTLELGDSALYLCASSLGTGGGLTDTQYFGPGTRLTVL.

This clone was observed a few times. The chain joins TRBV7-9 to TRBJ2-7; TRBD2 aligns across 7 bases. V shed 5 bases, J shed 3 bases, and the junction held 10 bases outside the gene matches. This CDR3 has 15 amino acids. Germline values: CDR1 SEHNR, CDR2 FQNEAQ (reference sequence). The CDR3 region has the DNA TGTGCCAGCAGCCTCCCAATCGCGGGGGACTACGAGCAGTACTTC. It translates to CASSLPIAGDYEQYF.

This clone was found once. One end of the junction does not line up with germline, which may come from a read error. The rearrangement links TRBV11-2 to TRBJ2-5; TRBD2 matches at 7 bases. The CDR3 consists of 12 residues. Germline V gives CDR1 SGHAT, CDR2 FQNNGV. The CDR3 protein is CASSPGVGLADF. The CDR3 region has the DNA TGTGCCAGCAGCCCCGGGGTGGGGCTAGCGGACTTC.

The J gene is TRBJ1-5, the V gene TRBV19; 7 bases are a match to TRBD1. The CDR3 length is 18 residues. Germline-derived CDR1 and CDR2 are LNHDA and SQIVND (reference sequence). V was pared by 1 base and J by 0 bases, with 9 bases of the junction left unmatched. Here the CDR3 DNA reads TGTGCCAGTAGTATAGGAACGGGACAGACTTATAGCAATCAGCCCCAGCATTTT. It encodes CASSIGTGQTYSNQPQHF.

V is TRBV5-1 and J is TRBJ1-2; no definite D call. Germline CDR1 SGHRS, CDR2 YFSETQ. V was clipped by 0 bases and J by 6 bases, with 12 bases between them. CDR3 size: 14 residues. The CDR3 spells CASSLERETDGYTF. The DNA of the CDR3 is TGCGCCAGCAGCTTGGAGCGGGAGACGGATGGCTACACCTTC.

The chain uses TRBV19 and TRBJ2-4; 7 bases fit TRBD2. This CDR3 is built from 17 residues. Germline CDR1 LNHDA, CDR2 SQIVND (reference sequence). Germline trimming cut 3 bases from V and 0 bases from J; bases unmatched to any gene: 8. The CDR3 DNA follows: TGTGCCAGTAGTATGCAGACTAGCAGTCTAGCCAAAAACATTCAGTACTTC. The encoded protein is CASSMQTSSLAKNIQYF. The full variable domain, its missing parts supplied by reference TRBV19 and TRBJ2-4, is DGGITQSPKYLFRKEGQNVTLSCEQNLNHDAMYWYRQDPGQGLRLIYYSQIVNDFQKGDIAEGYSVSREKKESFPLTVTSAQKNPTAFYLCASSMQTSSLAKNIQYFGAGTRLSVL.

In its sample, this clone was seen once. This CDR3 reads CAWSSQGVDEQYF. CDR3 DNA: TGTGCCTGGAGTAGTCAAGGGGTCGACGAGCAGTACTTC. V gene TRBV30 combines with J gene TRBJ2-7; D is perhaps TRBD1 (5 bases). Germline CDR1 is GTSNPN and CDR2 is SVGIG (reference sequence). CDR3 size: 13 residues. Trimming took 2 bases from V and 5 from J, leaving 13 bases between them.

This clone was recorded once. V and J are TRBV28 and TRBJ1-4; the D gene is possibly TRBD1 (5 bases). The CDR3 sequence is 15 residues long. Between the trimmed V and J ends, which lost 2 bases and 10 bases, there was a span of 17 bases. The V gene's germline CDR1 is MDHEN and CDR2 SYDVKM. Here the CDR3 reads CASSLGSSGRGKLFF. In DNA, the CDR3 is TGTGCCAGCAGTTTAGGGTCTTCGGGGCGGGGAAAACTGTTTTTT.

This chain connects TRBV18 to TRBJ1-2, with D possibly TRBD1 on 6 matching bases. The V and J ends lost 2 bases and 6 bases respectively, with 7 bases between them. CDR3 length: 12 residues. CDR1 is KGHSH, CDR2 LQKENI, per germline. The CDR3 sequence is CASSPSGDGYTF. In DNA, the CDR3 is TGTGCCAGCTCACCATCAGGGGATGGCTACACCTTC.

The V and J genes are TRBV6-1 and TRBJ2-7, with 10 bases lining up with TRBD1. Trimming cost V 5 bases and J 6 bases; bases outside gene matches: 10. CDR3 length equals 15 residues. CDR1 and CDR2 from the germline V gene are MNHNS and SASEGT. CDR3 region: CASSTLTGGPTEQYF. The CDR3 DNA reads as TGTGCCAGCAGTACTCTGACAGGGGGCCCTACCGAGCAGTACTTC.

The chain couples TRBV6-4 to TRBJ1-1, with D unclear. This CDR3 spans 13 amino acids. The germline gives CDR1 MRHNA, CDR2 SNTAGT. The V gene lost 6 bases and the J gene lost 2 bases, with 10 bases spanning the gap. CDR3: CASRSELNTEAFF. Here the CDR3 DNA reads TGTGCCAGCAGAAGCGAGCTCAACACTGAAGCTTTCTTT.

J is TRBJ2-3 and V is TRBV27, with D tentatively TRBD2 (7 bases). Trimming stripped 2 bases from V and 0 bases from J, with 12 bases between. The CDR3 is 16 residues long. The germline CDR1 and CDR2 sequences are MNHEY and SMNVEV (reference sequence). CDR3 region: CASSLVRGPSTDTQYF. DNA for the CDR3: TGTGCCAGCAGTTTAGTGCGGGGGCCAAGCACAGATACGCAGTATTTT.

This chain connects TRBV9 to TRBJ2-1; 10 bases are shared with TRBD2. The germline V gene encodes CDR1 SGDLS and CDR2 YYNGEE. The ends lost 0 bases at V and 4 bases at J; junction bases unmatched: 4. The CDR3 extends over 16 amino acids. The CDR3 reads CASSVEAGGIYNEQFF. CDR3 nucleotides: TGTGCCAGCAGCGTAGAAGCGGGGGGGATATACAATGAGCAGTTCTTC.

V gene TRBV5-4 combines with J gene TRBJ1-1; 7 bases fit TRBD1. This CDR3 has 15 amino acids. V shed 5 bases, J shed 0 bases, and the junction held 7 bases outside the gene matches. Per germline, CDR1 SGHNT and CDR2 YYREEE (reference sequence). CDR3 nucleotide sequence: TGTGCCAGCAGGCAACCGGGACAGTTGAACACTGAAGCTTTCTTT. This codes for CASRQPGQLNTEAFF.

In the case of this clone: Other DNA sequences in the same sample also yield this CDR3. This chain links TRBV12-3 or TRBV12-4 with TRBJ1-2; D is unclear. The ends were cut back, 1 base at V and 8 bases at J, with 5 bases in the middle. The CDR3 has 11 residues. Here the CDR3 DNA reads TGTGCCAGCAGTTTAGTCGGGGGCTACACCTTC. Translated, it gives CASSLVGGYTF.

The gene calls are TRBV2 and TRBJ1-2, with a tentative D call TRBD1 (5 bases). Germline V gives CDR1 SNHLY, CDR2 FYNNEI. This CDR3 has 13 amino acids. Trimming took off 7 bases at V and 4 bases at J, with 13 bases between the two ends. The CDR3 here is CASTAGGIYGYTF. In DNA form, the CDR3 reads TGTGCCAGCACAGCTGGGGGGATCTATGGCTACACCTTC. Full variable domain (missing parts from reference TRBV2 and TRBJ1-2): EPEVTQTPSHQVTQMGQEVILRCVPISNHLYFYWYRQILGQKVEFLVSFYNNEISEKSEIFDDQFSVERPDGSNFTLKIRSTKLEDSAMYFCASTAGGIYGYTFGSGTRLTVV.

The V call is TRBV29-1, the J call TRBJ1-2; weak D call: TRBD1 (5 bases). The V and J ends lost 3 bases and 7 bases respectively, with 12 bases between them. The CDR3 spans 12 residues. CDR1 and CDR2 (germline): SQVTM, ANQGSEA. CDR3: CSVDLRGLGYTF. The DNA of the CDR3 is TGCAGCGTTGATTTAAGGGGTCTTGGCTACACCTTC.